This note documents a single TCR beta chain sequence. Its antigen is still unknown. Trimming cost V 5 bases and J 6 bases; bases outside gene matches: 4. This CDR3 spans 13 amino acids. Per the germline V gene, CDR1 is SGHAT and CDR2 is FQNNGV. Produced via immunoSEQ multiplex PCR; TCRdb's table is partial and in-frame only. The sample shows a few million clones, nearly 97% of them seen only once. This record comes from a study of shared clonotypes between healthy human individuals. Whole-study context: A donor's plate count was three for CD4 naive and three for CD4 memory; CD8 naive had two and CD8 memory one.

Whole-study results and caveats: On the whole, naive subsets had larger estimated richness than memory subsets had.

The sequenced material came from naive CD4+ T cells sorted from blood. Subset noted: CD45RA+ positively selected. The origin of this receptor is a man aged 18 to 29 in good health. This chain links TRBV11-2 with TRBJ2-1; 7 nucleotides align to TRBD2. Here the CDR3 reads CASSGGTINEQFF. In nucleotides, the CDR3 is TGTGCCAGCAGCGGCGGGACTATCAATGAGCAGTTCTTC. Filled out from reference TRBV11-2 and TRBJ2-1, the complete variable domain reads EAGVAQSPRYKIIEKRQSVAFWCNPISGHATLYWYQQILGQGPKLLIQFQNNGVVDDSQLPKDRFSAERLKGVDSTLKIQPAKLEDSAVYLCASSGGTINEQFFGPGTRLTVL.